The 22 T cell receptor beta chains presented below share a single source sample, sequenced in a study of cytomegalovirus exposure and HLA in healthy donors. Sequencing used immunoSEQ multiplex PCR; TCRdb keeps in-frame clones, though not all of them. This table holds roughly 73,000 clones, roughly 95% found once. The sample taken for sequencing was PBMCs. Receptor source: a man younger than 30 in good health and CMV-seronegative.

This clone occurred once. The chain links TRBV5-6 to TRBJ1-5; D not resolved. CDR1 and CDR2 from the germline V gene are SGHDT and YYEEEE. There are 12 residues in the CDR3. Deletions cut 3 bases from V and 4 bases from J, with 5 bases between. The CDR3 is CASSSINQPQHF. CDR3 DNA sequence: TGTGCCAGCAGCTCTATTAATCAGCCCCAGCATTTT. Variable domain in full (rest from reference TRBV5-6 and TRBJ1-5): DAGVTQSPTHLIKTRGQQVTLRCSPKSGHDTVSWYQQALGQGPQFIFQYYEEEERQRGNFPDRFSGHQFPNYSSELNVNALLLGDSALYLCASSSINQPQHFGDGTRLSIL.

This chain uses TRBV18 with TRBJ1-2; perhaps TRBD1 as D (6 bases). Germline V lookup: CDR1 KGHSH, CDR2 LQKENI. The CDR3 loop spans 16 amino acids. Trimming took off 0 bases at V and 3 bases at J, with 14 bases between the two ends. CDR3 protein: CASSPPGRGLDYGYTF. The CDR3, as DNA: TGTGCCAGCTCACCACCCGGCAGGGGCTTGGACTATGGCTACACCTTC.

The V and J genes are TRBV10-3 and TRBJ1-2, with TRBD1 identical over 9 bases. Germline V CDR1 and CDR2: ENHRY, SYGVKD. This CDR3 is built from 14 residues. Trimming removed 7 bases from V and 4 bases from J; junction bases left unmatched: 7. Written as DNA, the CDR3 is TGTGCCATCAATACCGGGACAGGGACCTATGGCTACACCTTC. This encodes CAINTGTGTYGYTF.

The chain recombines TRBV5-1 with TRBJ1-1, with 10 bases matching TRBD1. With V trimmed by 4 bases and J by 0 bases, 12 bases remained unmatched. Germline V gene sequence: CDR1 SGHRS, CDR2 YFSETQ. This CDR3 contains 18 residues. The CDR3 DNA sequence: TGCGCCAGCAGCGCAACCGGGACAGGGGCGCTTATGAACACTGAAGCTTTCTTT. It codes for CASSATGTGALMNTEAFF.

The chain combines TRBV6-1 with TRBJ2-7; a weak D match, TRBD1 (5 bases). V dropped 8 bases and J dropped 0 bases, with 11 bases sitting between them. The CDR3 is made up of 13 amino acids. The germline gives CDR1 MNHNS, CDR2 SASEGT. CDR3 nucleotides: TGTGCCAGCGAAAAAGGGGACTCCTACGAGCAGTACTTC. Translation gives CASEKGDSYEQYF.

In this sample, this clone turned up a few times. This chain connects TRBV15 to TRBJ1-1; 9 bases align to TRBD1. There are 15 residues in the CDR3. The V and J ends lost 4 bases and 7 bases, in that order; junction bases with no gene match: 10. Germline lookup yields CDR1 LNHNV and CDR2 YYDKDF (reference sequence). CDR3: CATSTARTGAFEAFF. The DNA for the CDR3 is TGTGCCACCAGCACCGCTAGGACAGGGGCGTTTGAAGCTTTCTTT.

The chain links TRBV18 to TRBJ1-2; no clear D. The CDR3 extends over 14 amino acids. Germline V gives CDR1 KGHSH, CDR2 LQKENI. V was shortened by 1 base and J by 2 bases, with 8 bases between the two germline ends. The CDR3 region is CASSPQGGNYGYTF. Here the CDR3 DNA reads TGTGCCAGCTCACCACAGGGAGGCAACTATGGCTACACCTTC.

The V and J genes are TRBV11-2 and TRBJ2-5, with D perhaps TRBD1 (5 bases). Trimming cost V 4 bases and J 2 bases, with 11 bases left between them. The CDR3 covers 14 residues. Germline assignment: CDR1 SGHAT and CDR2 FQNNGV. The CDR3 loop reads CASSSGRQQETQYF. The CDR3, as DNA: TGTGCCAGCAGCTCAGGGCGACAGCAAGAGACCCAGTACTTC.

The chain combines TRBV19 with TRBJ1-2; 8 bases align to TRBD1. The CDR3 has 12 amino acids. Unmatched junction bases numbered 3, after V lost 5 bases and J lost 7 bases. Per the germline V gene, CDR1 is LNHDA and CDR2 is SQIVND (reference sequence). For the CDR3, the DNA is TGTGCCAGTAGTGTCGGGACAGGTGGCTACACCTTC. Translation gives CASSVGTGGYTF.

This chain links TRBV6-5 with TRBJ2-1; D gene ambiguous. Per germline, CDR1 MNHEY and CDR2 SVGAGI. Trimming took 2 bases from V and 9 from J, leaving 5 bases between them. The CDR3 length is 11 residues. In DNA form, the CDR3 reads TGTGCCAGCAGTTACGTCGGTGAGCAGTTCTTC. This gives the protein CASSYVGEQFF.

The chain is built from TRBV28 and TRBJ2-4, with 9 bases matching TRBD1. This CDR3 comprises 14 residues. After removal of 7 bases from V and 7 bases from J, the junction contained 8 bases not matched to a gene. CDR1 and CDR2 from the germline V gene are MDHEN and SYDVKM. CDR3 in DNA: TGTGCCAGCACCCTACATGGACAGGGGAACATTCAGTACTTC. Protein: CASTLHGQGNIQYF.

This clone was picked up one time. The chain combines TRBV2 with TRBJ1-5, with TRBD1 matching over 9 bases. This CDR3 spans 15 amino acids. V trimming: 4 bases; J trimming: 3 bases; junction bases outside the gene matches: 4. Germline V gene lookup returns CDR1 SNHLY and CDR2 FYNNEI. Here the CDR3 reads CASSAGQGINQPQHF. The CDR3 DNA is TGTGCCAGCAGTGCGGGACAGGGTATCAATCAGCCCCAGCATTTT.

The V call is TRBV28, the J call TRBJ1-5; 8 nucleotides line up with TRBD1. Germline-derived CDR1 and CDR2 are MDHEN and SYDVKM. J gave up 0 bases and V 3 bases, and 16 bases lay outside the gene matches. CDR3 size: 20 residues. This CDR3 is CASSLLLPGQEDYSNQPQHF. CDR3 bases: TGTGCCAGCAGTTTGTTACTGCCGGGACAGGAAGATTATAGCAATCAGCCCCAGCATTTT.

The V and J genes are TRBV7-3 and TRBJ2-2; a weak D match, TRBD2 (6 bases). Germline V CDR1 and CDR2: SGHTA, FQGTGA. There are 14 residues in the CDR3. Trimming took 8 bases from V and 3 from J, leaving 13 bases between them. CDR3 in amino acids: CASGYSGDTGELFF. CDR3 DNA sequence: TGTGCCAGCGGTTATTCGGGGGACACCGGGGAGCTGTTTTTT.

The chain is built from TRBV7-2 and TRBJ2-3, with 12 bases identical to TRBD2. Germline assignment: CDR1 SGHTA and CDR2 FQGNSA. V lost 5 bases and J lost 3; bases outside the gene matches: 9. The CDR3 is made up of 17 amino acids. Here the CDR3 DNA reads TGTGCCAGCAGCATATCCAAACTAGCGGGGGGAACAGATACGCAGTATTTT. It codes for CASSISKLAGGTDTQYF. Drawing the rest from reference TRBV7-2 and TRBJ2-3, the complete variable domain is GAGVSQSPSNKVTEKGKDVELRCDPISGHTALYWYRQSLGQGLEFLIYFQGNSAPDKSGLPSDRFSAERTGGSVSTLTIQRTQQEDSAVYLCASSISKLAGGTDTQYFGPGTRLTVL.

The chain combines TRBV7-9 with TRBJ1-1; possibly TRBD1 for D (6 bases). The CDR3 is 17 amino acids. The V gene lost 5 bases and the J gene lost 1 base, with 20 bases spanning the gap. Germline lookup yields CDR1 SEHNR and CDR2 FQNEAQ (reference sequence). The CDR3 loop reads CASSVEGGAQPNTEAFF. As DNA, the CDR3 is TGTGCCAGCAGCGTCGAAGGGGGGGCACAGCCGAACACTGAAGCTTTCTTT.

V gene TRBV4-1 combines with J gene TRBJ1-5; the D is unclear. The CDR3 spans 15 residues. In germline, CDR1 is MGHRA, CDR2 YSYEKL. V dropped 0 bases and J dropped 5 bases, with 11 bases sitting between them. The CDR3 nucleotides read TGCGCCAGCAGCCAAGAAGCAGCGACTCATCAGCCCCAGCATTTT. It is translated as CASSQEAATHQPQHF.

The V gene is TRBV5-1, the J gene TRBJ2-2; weak D call: TRBD2 (6 bases). The length of the CDR3 is 13 residues. The V end lost 0 bases, the J end lost 7 bases, and 7 bases lay between the germline ends. Per germline, CDR1 SGHRS and CDR2 YFSETQ. CDR3 DNA: TGCGCCAGCAGCTTGGGCGGGATCGGGGAGCTGTTTTTT. Its translation: CASSLGGIGELFF.

CDR3 loop: CASSPRFGEQFF. The CDR3 coding sequence is TGTGCCAGCAGCCCCAGATTTGGTGAGCAGTTCTTC. This rearrangement joins TRBV7-9 to TRBJ2-1; D gene ambiguous. Trimming left V 5 bases short and J 9 bases short, with 11 bases between. Germline values: CDR1 SEHNR, CDR2 FQNEAQ (reference sequence). This CDR3 contains 12 residues. Together with reference TRBV7-9 and TRBJ2-1, the CDR3 gives the full variable domain: DTGVSQNPRHKITKRGQNVTFRCDPISEHNRLYWYRQTLGQGPEFLTYFQNEAQLEKSRLLSDRFSAERPKGSFSTLEIQRTEQGDSAMYLCASSPRFGEQFFGPGTRLTVL.

This sequence joins TRBV10-3 and TRBJ2-7; the D gene is possibly TRBD1 (5 bases). CDR1 and CDR2 (germline): ENHRY, SYGVKD. This CDR3 spans 14 amino acids. V lost 2 bases, J lost 7 bases, and 15 bases lay in between. CDR3 bases: TGTGCCATCAGTGAGGGCCAAGGGGTAATAGAGCAGTACTTC. This translates into CAISEGQGVIEQYF.

This clone was detected once. V gene TRBV6-4 combines with J gene TRBJ2-2; no firm D call. The length of the CDR3 is 12 residues. The V gene lost 6 bases and the J gene lost 6 bases, with 8 bases spanning the gap. Germline loops: CDR1 MRHNA, CDR2 SNTAGT. The CDR3 coding sequence is TGTGCCAGCAGGAGCCCGTCCGGGGAGCTGTTTTTT. Amino acid sequence: CASRSPSGELFF.

The chain joins TRBV11-2 to TRBJ2-7, with D possibly being TRBD1 (5 bases). Germline assignment: CDR1 SGHAT and CDR2 FQNNGV. The germline V and J ends were trimmed by 4 bases and 7 bases, with 17 bases remaining between them. The CDR3 is 14 amino acids. The DNA of the CDR3 is TGTGCCAGCAGCTCCAGGGCCTGGAAAGGGGAGCAGTACTTC. Amino acids: CASSSRAWKGEQYF.